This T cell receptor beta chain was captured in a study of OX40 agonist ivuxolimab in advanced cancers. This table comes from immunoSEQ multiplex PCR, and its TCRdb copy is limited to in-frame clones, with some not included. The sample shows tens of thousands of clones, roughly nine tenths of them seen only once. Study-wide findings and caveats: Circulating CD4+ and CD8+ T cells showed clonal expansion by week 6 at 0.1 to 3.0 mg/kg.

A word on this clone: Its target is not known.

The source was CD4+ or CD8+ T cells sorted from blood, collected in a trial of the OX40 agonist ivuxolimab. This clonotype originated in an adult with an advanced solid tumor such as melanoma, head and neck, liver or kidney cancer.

CDR3 amino acids: CASSRSGNTGELFF. The CDR3 region has the DNA TGTGCCAGCTCACGTAGCGGAAACACCGGGGAGCTGTTTTTT. V is TRBV18 and J is TRBJ2-2, with TRBD2 as a possible D gene (6 bases). The CDR3 sequence is 14 residues long. Trimming pared 4 bases from V and 2 bases from J, leaving 8 bases between. Germline CDR1 KGHSH, CDR2 LQKENI.